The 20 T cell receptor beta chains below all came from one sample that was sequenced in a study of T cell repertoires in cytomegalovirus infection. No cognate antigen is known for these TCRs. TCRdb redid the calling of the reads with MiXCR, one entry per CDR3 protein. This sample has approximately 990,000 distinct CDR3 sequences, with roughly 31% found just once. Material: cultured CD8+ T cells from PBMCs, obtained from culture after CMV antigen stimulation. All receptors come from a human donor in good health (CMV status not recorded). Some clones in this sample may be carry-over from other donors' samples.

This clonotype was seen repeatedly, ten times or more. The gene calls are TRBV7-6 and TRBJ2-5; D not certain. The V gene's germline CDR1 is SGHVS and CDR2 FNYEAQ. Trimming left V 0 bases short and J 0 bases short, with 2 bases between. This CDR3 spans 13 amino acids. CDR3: CASSLAYQETQYF. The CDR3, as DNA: TGTGCCAGCAGCTTAGCCTACCAAGAGACCCAGTACTTC.

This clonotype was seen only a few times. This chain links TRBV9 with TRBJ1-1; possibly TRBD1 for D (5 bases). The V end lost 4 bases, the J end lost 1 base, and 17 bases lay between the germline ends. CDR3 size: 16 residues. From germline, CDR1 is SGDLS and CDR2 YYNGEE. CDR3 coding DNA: TGTGCCAGCAGCACCACAGGCGGGACCTCGAACACTGAAGCTTTCTTT. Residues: CASSTTGGTSNTEAFF.

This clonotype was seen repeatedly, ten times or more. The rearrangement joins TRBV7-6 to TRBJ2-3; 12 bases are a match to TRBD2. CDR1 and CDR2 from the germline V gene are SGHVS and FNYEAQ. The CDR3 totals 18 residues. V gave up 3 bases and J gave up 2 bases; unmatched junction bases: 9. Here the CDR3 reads CASSFTSGGPGYTDTQYF. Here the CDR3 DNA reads TGTGCCAGCAGCTTTACTAGCGGGGGGCCCGGCTACACAGATACGCAGTATTTT.

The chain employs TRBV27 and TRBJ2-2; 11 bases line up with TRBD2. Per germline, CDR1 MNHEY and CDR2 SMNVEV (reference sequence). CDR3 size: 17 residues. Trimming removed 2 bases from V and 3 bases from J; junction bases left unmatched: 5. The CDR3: CASSLLSGGAHTGELFF. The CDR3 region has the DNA TGTGCCAGCAGTTTACTTAGCGGGGGGGCGCACACCGGGGAGCTGTTTTTT.

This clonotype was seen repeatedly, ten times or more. CDR3 sequence: CASSSQGAGNTEAFF. Written as DNA, the CDR3 is TGTGCCAGCAGTTCACAGGGGGCCGGGAACACTGAAGCTTTCTTT. The rearrangement uses TRBV6-1 and TRBJ1-1; 9 nucleotides align to TRBD1. The CDR3 consists of 15 residues. Germline-derived CDR1 and CDR2 are MNHNS and SASEGT. After removal of 5 bases from V and 1 base from J, the junction contained 5 bases not matched to a gene.

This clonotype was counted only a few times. CDR3 in amino acids: CASSAHPPAPRRETQYF. DNA for the CDR3: TGCGCCAGCAGCGCCCATCCCCCGGCCCCCCGGCGGGAGACCCAGTACTTC. The chain links TRBV4-1 to TRBJ2-5, with D hard to call. The ends were cut back, 5 bases at V and 5 bases at J, with 24 bases in the middle. The germline V gene has CDR1 MGHRA and CDR2 YSYEKL. CDR3 size: 17 residues.

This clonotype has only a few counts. This CDR3 is CAISKAGDQETQYF. The DNA of the CDR3 is TGTGCCATCAGCAAAGCAGGGGACCAAGAGACCCAGTACTTC. The genes are TRBV10-3 and TRBJ2-5; a possible D gene is TRBD1 (6 bases). The CDR3 has 14 residues. Germline V gene data show CDR1 as ENHRY and CDR2 as SYGVKD. Trimming cost V 6 bases and J 0 bases, with 11 bases left between them.

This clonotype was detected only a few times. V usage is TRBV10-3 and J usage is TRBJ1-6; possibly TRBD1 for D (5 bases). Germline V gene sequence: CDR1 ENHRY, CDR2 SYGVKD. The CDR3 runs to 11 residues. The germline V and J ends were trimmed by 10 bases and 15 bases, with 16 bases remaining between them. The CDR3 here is CATLEQDFLHF. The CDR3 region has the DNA TGTGCCACCCTGGAACAGGACTTCCTCCACTTT.

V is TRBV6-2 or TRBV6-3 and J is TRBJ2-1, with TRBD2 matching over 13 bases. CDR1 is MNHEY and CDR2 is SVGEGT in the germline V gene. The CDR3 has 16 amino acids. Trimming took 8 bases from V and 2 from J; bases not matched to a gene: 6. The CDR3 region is CASGGLAGVTYNEQFF. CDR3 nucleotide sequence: TGTGCCAGCGGTGGACTAGCGGGGGTCACCTACAATGAGCAGTTCTTC.

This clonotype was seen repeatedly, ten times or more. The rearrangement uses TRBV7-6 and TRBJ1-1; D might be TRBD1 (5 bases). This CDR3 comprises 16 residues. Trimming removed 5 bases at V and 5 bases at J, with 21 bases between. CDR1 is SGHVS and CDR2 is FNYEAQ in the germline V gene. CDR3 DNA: TGTGCCAGCAGCCCCGGTAGAGGAGGGGTTAGGACTGAAGCTTTCTTT. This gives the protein CASSPGRGGVRTEAFF.

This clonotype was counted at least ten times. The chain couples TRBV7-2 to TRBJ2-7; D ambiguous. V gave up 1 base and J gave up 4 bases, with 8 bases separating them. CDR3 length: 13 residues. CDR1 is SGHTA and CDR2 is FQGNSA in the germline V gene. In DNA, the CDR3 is TGTGCCAGCAGCTTAGAAACCACATACGAGCAGTACGTC. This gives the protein CASSLETTYEQYV.

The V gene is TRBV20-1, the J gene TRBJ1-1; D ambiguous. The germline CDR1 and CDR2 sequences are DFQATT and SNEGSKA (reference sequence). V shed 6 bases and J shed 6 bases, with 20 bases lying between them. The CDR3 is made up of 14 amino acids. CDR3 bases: TGCAGTGCCACGGACCCCTCCAGCGGCCCTGAAGCTTTCTTT. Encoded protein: CSATDPSSGPEAFF.

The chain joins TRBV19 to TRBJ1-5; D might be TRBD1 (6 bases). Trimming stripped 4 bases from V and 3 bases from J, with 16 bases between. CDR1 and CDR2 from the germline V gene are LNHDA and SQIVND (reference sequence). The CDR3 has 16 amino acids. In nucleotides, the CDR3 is TGTGCCAGTAGTAATGTCTTACAGGGTAACAATCAGCCCCAGCATTTT. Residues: CASSNVLQGNNQPQHF.

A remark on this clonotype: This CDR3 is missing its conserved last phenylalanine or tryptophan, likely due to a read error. CDR3: CASSRGWGDYEQYS. CDR3 in DNA: TGTGCCAGCAGTAGGGGGTGGGGGGACTACGAGCAGTACTCC. The chain employs TRBV27 and TRBJ2-7; TRBD1 or TRBD2 may be the D gene (6 bases each). Germline V gene data show CDR1 as MNHEY and CDR2 as SMNVEV (reference sequence). V was clipped by 5 bases and J by 3 bases, with 14 bases between them. This CDR3 is built from 14 residues.

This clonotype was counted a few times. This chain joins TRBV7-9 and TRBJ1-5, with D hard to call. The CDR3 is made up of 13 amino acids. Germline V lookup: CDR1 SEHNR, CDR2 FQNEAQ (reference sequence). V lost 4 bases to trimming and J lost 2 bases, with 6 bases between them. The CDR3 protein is CASSSGRNQPQHF. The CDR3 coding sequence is TGTGCCAGCAGCTCCGGACGCAATCAGCCCCAGCATTTT.

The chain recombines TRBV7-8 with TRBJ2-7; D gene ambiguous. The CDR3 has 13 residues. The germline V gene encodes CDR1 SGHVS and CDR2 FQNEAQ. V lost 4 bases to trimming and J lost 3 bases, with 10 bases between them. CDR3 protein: CASSYGPFYEQYV. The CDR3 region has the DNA TGTGCCAGCAGCTACGGACCGTTCTACGAGCAGTACGTC.

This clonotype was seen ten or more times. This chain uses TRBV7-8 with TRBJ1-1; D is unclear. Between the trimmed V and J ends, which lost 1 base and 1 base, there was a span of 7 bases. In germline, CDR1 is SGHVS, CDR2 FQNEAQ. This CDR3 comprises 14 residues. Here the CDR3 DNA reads TGTGCCAGCAGCTTAGAGCGACAGAACACTGAAGCTTTCTTT. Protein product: CASSLERQNTEAFF.

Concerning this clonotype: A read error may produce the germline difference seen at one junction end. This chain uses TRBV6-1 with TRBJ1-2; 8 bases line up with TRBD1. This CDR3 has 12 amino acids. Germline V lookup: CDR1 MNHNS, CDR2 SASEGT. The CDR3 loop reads CASSTNDRGFTF. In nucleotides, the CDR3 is TGTGCCAGCAGTACCAACGACAGGGGCTTCACCTTC.

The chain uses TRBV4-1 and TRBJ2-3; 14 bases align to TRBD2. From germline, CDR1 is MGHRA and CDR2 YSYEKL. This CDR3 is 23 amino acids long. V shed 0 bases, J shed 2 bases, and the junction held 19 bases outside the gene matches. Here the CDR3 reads CASSQELRNFATSGGDYTDTQYF. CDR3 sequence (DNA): TGCGCCAGCAGCCAAGAACTACGCAATTTCGCGACTAGCGGGGGGGACTACACAGATACGCAGTATTTT.

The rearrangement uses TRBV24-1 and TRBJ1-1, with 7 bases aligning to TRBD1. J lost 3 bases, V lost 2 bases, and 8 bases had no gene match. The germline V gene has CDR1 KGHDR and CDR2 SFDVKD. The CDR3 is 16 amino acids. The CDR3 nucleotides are TGTGCCACCAGTGATTATTACGGGACAGACCACACTGAAGCTTTCTTT. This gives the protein CATSDYYGTDHTEAFF.